This TCR beta chain came from a study of blood T cell repertoires in COVID-19. Here immunoSEQ multiplex PCR was the method, and the copy in TCRdb shows in-frame clones only, minus some. This sample has 200,000 to 250,000 clones; roughly 88% occur once, and the top ten carry over 3%. CDR3 length: 17 residues. The germline CDR1 and CDR2 sequences are SGDLS and YYNGEE. Between the trimmed V and J ends, which lost 0 bases and 2 bases, there was a span of 16 bases. The receptor's source is a woman aged 40-49 years with acute COVID-19. The chain combines TRBV9 with TRBJ2-3, with D possibly matching TRBD1 (7 bases). The source material was PBMCs or T cells enriched from blood (not recorded which). The CDR3 is CASSVGAGGMVTDTQYF. For the CDR3, the DNA is TGTGCCAGCAGCGTAGGTGCAGGGGGGATGGTCACAGATACGCAGTATTTT.